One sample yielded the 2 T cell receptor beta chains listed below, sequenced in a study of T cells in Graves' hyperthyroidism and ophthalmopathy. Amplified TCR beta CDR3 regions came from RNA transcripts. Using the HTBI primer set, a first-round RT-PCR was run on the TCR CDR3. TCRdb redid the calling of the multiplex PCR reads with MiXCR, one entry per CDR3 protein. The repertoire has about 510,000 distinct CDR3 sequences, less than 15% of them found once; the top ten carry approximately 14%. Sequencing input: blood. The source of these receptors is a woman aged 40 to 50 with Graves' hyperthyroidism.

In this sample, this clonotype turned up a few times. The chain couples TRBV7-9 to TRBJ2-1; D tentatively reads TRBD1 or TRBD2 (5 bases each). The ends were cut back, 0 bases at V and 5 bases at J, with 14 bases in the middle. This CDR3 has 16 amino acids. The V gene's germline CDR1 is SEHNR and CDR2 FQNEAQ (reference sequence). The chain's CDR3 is CASSLAEGRLNNEQFF. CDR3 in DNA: TGTGCCAGCAGCTTAGCCGAGGGGCGCCTAAACAATGAGCAGTTCTTC.

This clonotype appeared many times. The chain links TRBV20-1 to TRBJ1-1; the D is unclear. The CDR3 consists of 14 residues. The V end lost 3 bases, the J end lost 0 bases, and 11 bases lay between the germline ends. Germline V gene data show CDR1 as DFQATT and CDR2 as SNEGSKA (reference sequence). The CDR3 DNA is TGCAGTGCTAGTATCCCCCCAATGAACACTGAAGCTTTCTTT. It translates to CSASIPPMNTEAFF.